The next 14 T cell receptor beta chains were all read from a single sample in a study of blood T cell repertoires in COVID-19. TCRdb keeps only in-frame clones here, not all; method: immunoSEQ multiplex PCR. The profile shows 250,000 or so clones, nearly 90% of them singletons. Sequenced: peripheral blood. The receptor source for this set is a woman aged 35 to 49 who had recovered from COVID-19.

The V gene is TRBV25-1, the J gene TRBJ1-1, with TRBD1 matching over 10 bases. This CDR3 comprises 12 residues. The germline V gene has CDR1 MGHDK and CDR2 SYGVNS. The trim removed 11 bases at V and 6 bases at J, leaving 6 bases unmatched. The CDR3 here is CAYRGQGSEAFF. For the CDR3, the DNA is TGTGCCTACCGGGGACAGGGGTCTGAAGCTTTCTTT.

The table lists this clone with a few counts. CDR3 amino acids: CASSQDTGPHQPQHF. The CDR3 DNA follows: TGCGCCAGCAGCCAAGACACAGGGCCCCATCAGCCCCAGCATTTT. The J gene is TRBJ1-5, the V gene TRBV4-3, with a weak D call TRBD1 (6 bases). This CDR3 is built from 15 residues. Germline loops: CDR1 LGHNA, CDR2 YSLEER. The V end was cut by 0 bases, the J end by 5 bases, with 11 bases between.

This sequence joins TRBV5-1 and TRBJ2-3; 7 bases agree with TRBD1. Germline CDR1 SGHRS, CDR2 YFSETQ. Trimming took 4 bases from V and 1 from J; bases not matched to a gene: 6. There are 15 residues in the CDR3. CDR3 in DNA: TGCGCCAGCAGCGCCACAGGGGCCGGCACAGATACGCAGTATTTT. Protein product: CASSATGAGTDTQYF. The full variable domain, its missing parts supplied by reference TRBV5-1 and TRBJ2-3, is KAGVTQTPRYLIKTRGQQVTLSCSPISGHRSVSWYQQTPGQGLQFLFEYFSETQRNKGNFPGRFSGRQFSNSRSEMNVSTLELGDSALYLCASSATGAGTDTQYFGPGTRLTVL.

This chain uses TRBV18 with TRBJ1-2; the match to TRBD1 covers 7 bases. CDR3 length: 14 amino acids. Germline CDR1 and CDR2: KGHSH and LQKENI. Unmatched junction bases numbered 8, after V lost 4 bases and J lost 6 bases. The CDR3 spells CASSLFGTADGYTF. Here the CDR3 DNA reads TGTGCCAGCTCACTTTTCGGGACAGCGGATGGCTACACCTTC. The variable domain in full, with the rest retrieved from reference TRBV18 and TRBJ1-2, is NAGVMQNPRHLVRRRGQEARLRCSPMKGHSHVYWYRQLPEEGLKFMVYLQKENIIDESGMPKERFSAEFPKEGPSILRIQQVVRGDSAAYFCASSLFGTADGYTFGSGTRLTVV.

This CDR3 is CASSLDRGYQETQYF. The CDR3 DNA reads as TGTGCCAGCAGCCTGGACAGGGGGTACCAAGAGACCCAGTACTTC. This chain connects TRBV7-8 to TRBJ2-5; 10 nucleotides line up with TRBD1. Germline loops: CDR1 SGHVS, CDR2 FQNEAQ. This CDR3 has 15 amino acids. J gave up 0 bases and V 5 bases, and 3 bases lay outside the gene matches.

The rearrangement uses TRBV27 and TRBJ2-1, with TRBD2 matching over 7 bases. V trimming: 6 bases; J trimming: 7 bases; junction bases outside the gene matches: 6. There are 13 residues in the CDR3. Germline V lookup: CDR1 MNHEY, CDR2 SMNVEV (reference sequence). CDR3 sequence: CASSAKGGNEQFF. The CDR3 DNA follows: TGTGCCAGCAGCGCAAAGGGAGGGAATGAGCAGTTCTTC.

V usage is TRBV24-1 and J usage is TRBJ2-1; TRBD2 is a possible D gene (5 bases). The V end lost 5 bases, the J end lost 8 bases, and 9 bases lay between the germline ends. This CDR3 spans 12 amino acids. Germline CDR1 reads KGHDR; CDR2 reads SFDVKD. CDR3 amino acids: CATSVGSDEQFF. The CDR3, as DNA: TGTGCCACCAGTGTCGGTAGCGATGAGCAGTTCTTC.

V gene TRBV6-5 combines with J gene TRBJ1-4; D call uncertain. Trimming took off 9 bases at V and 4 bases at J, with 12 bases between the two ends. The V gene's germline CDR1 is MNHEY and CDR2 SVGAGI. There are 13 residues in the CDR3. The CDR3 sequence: CASGSGINEKLFF. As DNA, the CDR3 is TGTGCCAGTGGGAGCGGGATTAATGAAAAACTGTTTTTT.

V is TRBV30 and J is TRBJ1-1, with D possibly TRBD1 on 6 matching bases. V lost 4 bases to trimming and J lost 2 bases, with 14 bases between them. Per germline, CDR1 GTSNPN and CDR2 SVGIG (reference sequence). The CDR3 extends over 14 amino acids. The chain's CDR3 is CAWTTGSVNTEAFF. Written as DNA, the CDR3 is TGTGCCTGGACTACAGGGTCAGTAAACACTGAAGCTTTCTTT.

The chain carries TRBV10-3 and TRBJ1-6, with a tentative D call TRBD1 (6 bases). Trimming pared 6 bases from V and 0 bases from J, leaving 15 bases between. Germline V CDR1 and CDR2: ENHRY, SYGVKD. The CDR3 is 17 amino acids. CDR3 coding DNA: TGTGCCATCAGCGCAGGGGACCTTAACTCCTATAATTCACCCCTCCACTTT. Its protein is CAISAGDLNSYNSPLHF.

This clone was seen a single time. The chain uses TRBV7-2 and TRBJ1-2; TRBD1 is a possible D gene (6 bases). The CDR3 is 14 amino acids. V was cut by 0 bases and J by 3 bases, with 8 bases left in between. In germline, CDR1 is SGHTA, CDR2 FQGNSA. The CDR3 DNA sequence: TGTGCCAGCAGCTTAGCAGGGGGGGACTATGGCTACACCTTC. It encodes CASSLAGGDYGYTF.

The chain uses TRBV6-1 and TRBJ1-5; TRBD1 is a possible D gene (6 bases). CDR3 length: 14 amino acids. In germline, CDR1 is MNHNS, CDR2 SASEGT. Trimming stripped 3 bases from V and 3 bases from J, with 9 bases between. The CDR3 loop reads CASSESGANQPQHF. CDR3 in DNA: TGTGCCAGCAGTGAGTCAGGGGCCAATCAGCCCCAGCATTTT.

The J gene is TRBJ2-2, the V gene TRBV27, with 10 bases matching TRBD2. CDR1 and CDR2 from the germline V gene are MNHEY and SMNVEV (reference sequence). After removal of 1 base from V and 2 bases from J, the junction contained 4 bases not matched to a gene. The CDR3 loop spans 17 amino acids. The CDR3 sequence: CASSLFSGGENTGELFF. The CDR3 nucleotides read TGTGCCAGCAGTTTATTCAGCGGGGGGGAAAACACCGGGGAGCTGTTTTTT.

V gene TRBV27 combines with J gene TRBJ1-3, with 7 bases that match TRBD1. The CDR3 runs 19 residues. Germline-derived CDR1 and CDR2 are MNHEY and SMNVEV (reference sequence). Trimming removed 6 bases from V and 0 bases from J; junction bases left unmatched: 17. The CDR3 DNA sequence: TGTGCCAGCAGCCCCCTCCTTATCGGACAGGCCCTCTCTGGAAACACCATATATTTT. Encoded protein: CASSPLLIGQALSGNTIYF.